This T cell receptor (beta chain) appears in the sequencing data of a study of cytomegalovirus exposure and HLA in healthy donors. Study outcomes and limitations: The classifier, whose performance was assessed in both the original and validation cohorts, reportedly diagnosed cytomegalovirus status with high specificity and sensitivity.

With 60 Vbeta and 13 Jbeta primers, the PCR was carried out. Sequencing used immunoSEQ multiplex PCR; TCRdb keeps in-frame clones, though not all of them. The data hold around 250,000 clones, with around 80% observed a single time. From germline, CDR1 is MDHEN and CDR2 SYDVKM. The length of the CDR3 is 13 residues. After removal of 9 bases from V and 2 bases from J, the junction contained 4 bases not matched to a gene. In regard to this clone: Its antigen is as yet unknown.

The rearrangement links TRBV28 to TRBJ1-3, with 7 bases that match TRBD1. This receptor was identified in a woman aged 60 to 75 in good health and CMV-seropositive. The sample was PBMCs. CDR3 region: CASRQGTGNTIYF. For the CDR3, the DNA is TGTGCCAGTCGACAGGGCACTGGAAACACCATATATTTT.